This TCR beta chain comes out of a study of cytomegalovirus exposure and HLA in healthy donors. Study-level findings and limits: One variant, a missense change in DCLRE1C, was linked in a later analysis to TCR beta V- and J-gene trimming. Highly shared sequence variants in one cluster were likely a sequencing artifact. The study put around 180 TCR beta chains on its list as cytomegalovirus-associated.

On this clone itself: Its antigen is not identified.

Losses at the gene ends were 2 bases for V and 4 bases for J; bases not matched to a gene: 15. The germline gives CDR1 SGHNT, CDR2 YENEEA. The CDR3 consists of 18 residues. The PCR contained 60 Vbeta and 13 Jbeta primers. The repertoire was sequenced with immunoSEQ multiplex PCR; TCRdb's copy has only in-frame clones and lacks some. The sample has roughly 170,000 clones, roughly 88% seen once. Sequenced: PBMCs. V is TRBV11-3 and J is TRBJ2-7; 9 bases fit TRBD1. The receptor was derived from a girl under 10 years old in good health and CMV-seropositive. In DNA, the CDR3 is TGTGCCAGCAGCTTATCAGGAGGGGGCGTGGGACAGGGTTACGAGCAGTACTTC. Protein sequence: CASSLSGGGVGQGYEQYF.